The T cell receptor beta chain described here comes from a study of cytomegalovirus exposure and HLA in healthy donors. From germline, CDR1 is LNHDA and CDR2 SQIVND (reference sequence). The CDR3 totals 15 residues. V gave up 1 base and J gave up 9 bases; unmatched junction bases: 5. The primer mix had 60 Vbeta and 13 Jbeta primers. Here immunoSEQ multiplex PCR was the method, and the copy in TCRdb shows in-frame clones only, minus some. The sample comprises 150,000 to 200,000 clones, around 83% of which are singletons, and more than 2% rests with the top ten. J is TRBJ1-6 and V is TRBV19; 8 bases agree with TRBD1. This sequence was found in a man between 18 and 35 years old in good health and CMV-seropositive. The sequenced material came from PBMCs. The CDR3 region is CASSIGQGAGSPLHF. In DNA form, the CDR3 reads TGTGCCAGTAGTATAGGGCAGGGGGCCGGTTCACCCCTCCACTTT. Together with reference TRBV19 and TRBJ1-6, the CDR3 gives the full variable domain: DGGITQSPKYLFRKEGQNVTLSCEQNLNHDAMYWYRQDPGQGLRLIYYSQIVNDFQKGDIAEGYSVSREKKESFPLTVTSAQKNPTAFYLCASSIGQGAGSPLHFGNGTRLTVT.